What follows are 21 T cell receptor beta chains derived from one specimen sequenced in a study of OX40 agonist ivuxolimab in advanced cancers. This table comes from immunoSEQ multiplex PCR, and its TCRdb copy is limited to in-frame clones, with some not included. The sample lists some 70,000 clones, approximately 88% occurring once. The sequencing used CD4+ or CD8+ T cells sorted from blood, collected in a trial of the OX40 agonist ivuxolimab. These TCRs come from an adult with an advanced solid tumor such as melanoma, head and neck, liver or kidney cancer.

The chain joins TRBV5-1 to TRBJ1-4, with D unclear. The CDR3 loop spans 15 amino acids. Germline values: CDR1 SGHRS, CDR2 YFSETQ. The V end was cut by 2 bases, the J end by 7 bases, with 15 bases between. The DNA of the CDR3 is TGCGCCAGCAGCTTCGGACGGACCGCGGGTGAAAAACTGTTTTTT. Amino acids: CASSFGRTAGEKLFF.

The chain carries TRBV4-3 and TRBJ2-2; TRBD2 matches 10 bases. The germline V gene has CDR1 LGHNA and CDR2 YSLEER. The CDR3 loop spans 16 amino acids. Trimming cost V 1 base and J 5 bases; bases outside gene matches: 4. The CDR3 DNA is TGCGCCAGCAGCCAAGGACTAGCGGGTGTAACCGGGGAGCTGTTTTTT. Protein: CASSQGLAGVTGELFF.

This clone was detected a few times. The chain has TRBV2 and TRBJ2-7; D call uncertain. Trimming removed 3 bases from V and 3 bases from J, with 9 bases in between. The CDR3 sequence is 13 residues long. Germline V gives CDR1 SNHLY, CDR2 FYNNEI. This CDR3 is CASSDPFIYEQYF. The CDR3 DNA sequence: TGTGCCAGCAGTGATCCGTTTATCTACGAGCAGTACTTC.

Details on this clone: Other nucleotide sequences in the sample specify the same CDR3. CDR3 sequence reads: CAWSKGQSYEQYF. The DNA of the CDR3 is TGTGCCTGGAGTAAGGGACAGTCCTACGAGCAGTACTTC. The genes are TRBV30 and TRBJ2-7; 7 nucleotides align to TRBD1. J gave up 1 base and V 2 bases, and 2 bases lay outside the gene matches. Germline V CDR1 and CDR2: GTSNPN, SVGIG (reference sequence). The CDR3 length is 13 residues. Filled out from reference TRBV30 and TRBJ2-7, the complete variable domain reads SQTIHQWPATLVQPVGSPLSLECTVEGTSNPNLYWYRQAAGRGLQLLFYSVGIGQISSEVPQNLSASRPQDRQFILSSKKLLLSDSGFYLCAWSKGQSYEQYFGPGTRLTVT.

This clone was recorded once. The rearrangement joins TRBV30 to TRBJ1-3, with D unclear. The CDR3 runs to 13 residues. V shed 7 bases and J shed 2 bases, with 12 bases lying between them. Germline assignment: CDR1 GTSNPN and CDR2 SVGIG (reference sequence). This CDR3 reads CASGRSAGNTIYF. DNA for the CDR3: TGTGCCTCGGGTCGATCGGCTGGAAACACCATATATTTT.

V gene TRBV7-9 combines with J gene TRBJ1-1, with 8 nucleotides matching TRBD1. The CDR3 contains 16 residues. J gave up 5 bases and V 5 bases, and 13 bases lay outside the gene matches. CDR1 and CDR2 from the germline V gene are SEHNR and FQNEAQ (reference sequence). DNA of the CDR3: TGTGCCAGCAGCCCGGACAGGGTTAGGGTGAGGACTGAAGCTTTCTTT. Translating gives CASSPDRVRVRTEAFF.

This chain links TRBV11-1 with TRBJ1-6, with unresolved D. The V end was cut by 3 bases, the J end by 8 bases, with 11 bases between. This CDR3 is built from 14 residues. Per the germline V gene, CDR1 is SGHAT and CDR2 is FQDESV (reference sequence). In DNA form, the CDR3 reads TGTGCCAGCAGCTTGGCTGCCATGGATTCACCCCTCCACTTT. Its protein is CASSLAAMDSPLHF.

The chain has TRBV9 and TRBJ1-1, with D unclear. This CDR3 region has 13 residues. Trimming took 0 bases from V and 1 from J, leaving 4 bases between them. Germline lookup yields CDR1 SGDLS and CDR2 YYNGEE. As DNA, the CDR3 is TGTGCCAGCAGCGTAGATGGGAACACTGAAGCTTTCTTT. This sequence encodes CASSVDGNTEAFF. Looking up the rest from reference TRBV9 and TRBJ1-1 gives the full variable domain: DSGVTQTPKHLITATGQRVTLRCSPRSGDLSVYWYQQSLDQGLQFLIQYYNGEERAKGNILERFSAQQFPDLHSELNLSSLELGDSALYFCASSVDGNTEAFFGQGTRLTVV.

There are a few counts of this clone. This chain uses TRBV20-1 with TRBJ1-2; unclear D gene. V lost 5 bases and J 4 bases, leaving 8 bases between the germline ends. Per germline, CDR1 DFQATT and CDR2 SNEGSKA (reference sequence). This CDR3 comprises 11 residues. The chain's CDR3 is CSASTGYGYTF. The CDR3 DNA reads TGCAGTGCTTCAACGGGCTATGGCTACACCTTC.

The chain links TRBV6-5 to TRBJ1-5, with a weak D call TRBD1 (6 bases). V lost 2 bases and J 2 bases, leaving 10 bases between the germline ends. This CDR3 comprises 15 residues. Per germline, CDR1 MNHEY and CDR2 SVGAGI. CDR3 protein: CASSYGGGGNQPQHF. CDR3 nucleotide sequence: TGTGCCAGCAGTTACGGGGGCGGGGGCAATCAGCCCCAGCATTTT.

V usage is TRBV7-9 and J usage is TRBJ1-1, with a possible D match to TRBD1 (6 bases). The V gene lost 2 bases and the J gene lost 7 bases, with 8 bases spanning the gap. The CDR3 has 12 amino acids. Germline V gene data show CDR1 as SEHNR and CDR2 as FQNEAQ (reference sequence). Written as DNA, the CDR3 is TGTGCCAGCAGCTTACGGACAGTTGAAGCTTTCTTT. This translates into CASSLRTVEAFF.

The V and J genes are TRBV4-2 and TRBJ2-2; D not certain. V was clipped by 1 base and J by 2 bases, with 11 bases between them. The CDR3 totals 16 residues. In germline, CDR1 is LGHNA, CDR2 YNFKEQ. The CDR3 here is CASSQGRLENTGELFF. The CDR3 bases are TGTGCCAGCAGCCAAGGACGGCTCGAAAACACCGGGGAGCTGTTTTTT.

V usage is TRBV6-4 and J usage is TRBJ1-1; no firm D call. Germline values: CDR1 MRHNA, CDR2 SNTAGT. The V gene lost 3 bases and the J gene lost 2 bases, with 7 bases spanning the gap. The length of the CDR3 is 13 residues. CDR3 protein: CASSEDGNTEAFF. The DNA of the CDR3 is TGTGCCAGCAGTGAGGATGGAAACACTGAAGCTTTCTTT.

V and J are TRBV4-3 and TRBJ1-4, with D possibly being TRBD1 (5 bases). Trimming took 0 bases from V and 14 from J, leaving 13 bases between them. Germline values: CDR1 LGHNA, CDR2 YSLEER. There are 13 residues in the CDR3. CDR3 protein: CASSQDRGRGLFF. The CDR3, as DNA: TGCGCCAGCAGCCAAGATCGAGGTAGGGGTCTGTTTTTT.

The rearrangement joins TRBV7-9 to TRBJ1-2; maybe TRBD1 (6 bases). Germline V gene data show CDR1 as SEHNR and CDR2 as FQNEAQ (reference sequence). Trimming left V 0 bases short and J 8 bases short, with 13 bases between. This CDR3 has 14 residues. The chain's CDR3 is CASSLAGARSGYTF. In DNA form, the CDR3 reads TGTGCCAGCAGCTTAGCGGGGGCCCGGTCGGGCTACACCTTC.

J is TRBJ2-7 and V is TRBV29-1; TRBD2 aligns across 7 bases. V was pared by 6 bases and J by 3 bases, with 11 bases of the junction left unmatched. There are 14 residues in the CDR3. The germline gives CDR1 SQVTM, CDR2 ANQGSEA. The CDR3 loop is CSVPKGAGRYEQYF. The CDR3 nucleotides are TGCAGCGTCCCGAAGGGAGCGGGACGCTACGAGCAGTACTTC.

The chain uses TRBV7-3 and TRBJ2-1, with 8 bases lining up with TRBD2. The CDR3 sequence is 15 residues long. After removal of 5 bases from V and 9 bases from J, the junction contained 12 bases not matched to a gene. Germline V lookup: CDR1 SGHTA, CDR2 FQGTGA. The CDR3 DNA is TGTGCCAGCAGCCCCGGTACGGGGGGGGCCCGTGAGCAGTTCTTC. Protein product: CASSPGTGGAREQFF. Drawing the rest from reference TRBV7-3 and TRBJ2-1, the complete variable domain is GAGVSQTPSNKVTEKGKYVELRCDPISGHTALYWYRQSLGQGPEFLIYFQGTGAADDSGLPNDRFFAVRPEGSVSTLKIQRTERGDSAVYLCASSPGTGGAREQFFGPGTRLTVL.

V usage is TRBV6-1 and J usage is TRBJ2-1; no reliable D call. The CDR3 spans 12 residues. Trimming left V 2 bases short and J 8 bases short, with 7 bases between. CDR1 MNHNS and CDR2 SASEGT come from the germline V gene. CDR3 in amino acids: CASSESRHEQFF. For the CDR3, the DNA is TGTGCCAGCAGTGAAAGCAGGCATGAGCAGTTCTTC.

J is TRBJ2-5 and V is TRBV2; tentatively, D is TRBD1 or TRBD2 (5 bases each). Germline loops: CDR1 SNHLY, CDR2 FYNNEI. Trimming took off 11 bases at V and 3 bases at J, with 22 bases between the two ends. The CDR3 length is 15 residues. CDR3 sequence reads: CAGGRPLGQKETQYF. Here the CDR3 DNA reads TGTGCCGGCGGGCGACCCCTGGGGCAAAAAGAGACCCAGTACTTC.

The chain links TRBV11-1 to TRBJ2-7; D remains ambiguous. Germline values: CDR1 SGHAT, CDR2 FQDESV (reference sequence). V lost 0 bases and J 2 bases, leaving 8 bases between the germline ends. This CDR3 is built from 14 residues. The CDR3 here is CASSLATVPYEQYF. The CDR3 DNA reads as TGTGCCAGCAGCTTAGCTACTGTTCCCTACGAGCAGTACTTC.

This rearrangement joins TRBV6-5 to TRBJ1-3, with unresolved D. Germline V gives CDR1 MNHEY, CDR2 SVGAGI. V lost 5 bases and J lost 2, with 4 bases in between. The CDR3 has 12 amino acids. CDR3 residues: CASSPTGNTIYF. In DNA form, the CDR3 reads TGTGCCAGCAGTCCAACTGGAAACACCATATATTTT.